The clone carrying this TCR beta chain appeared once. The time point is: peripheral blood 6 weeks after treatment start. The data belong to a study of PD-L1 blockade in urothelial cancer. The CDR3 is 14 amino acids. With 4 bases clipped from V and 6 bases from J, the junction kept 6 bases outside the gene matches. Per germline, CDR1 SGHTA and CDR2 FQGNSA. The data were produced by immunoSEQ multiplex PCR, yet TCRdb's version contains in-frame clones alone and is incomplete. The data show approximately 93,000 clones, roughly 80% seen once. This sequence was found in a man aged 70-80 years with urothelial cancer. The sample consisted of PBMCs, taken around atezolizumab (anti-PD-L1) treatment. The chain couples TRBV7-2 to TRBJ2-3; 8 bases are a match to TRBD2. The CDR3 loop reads CASSSSSSGDTQYF. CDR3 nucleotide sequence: TGTGCCAGCAGCTCGTCGTCTAGCGGGGATACGCAGTATTTT.